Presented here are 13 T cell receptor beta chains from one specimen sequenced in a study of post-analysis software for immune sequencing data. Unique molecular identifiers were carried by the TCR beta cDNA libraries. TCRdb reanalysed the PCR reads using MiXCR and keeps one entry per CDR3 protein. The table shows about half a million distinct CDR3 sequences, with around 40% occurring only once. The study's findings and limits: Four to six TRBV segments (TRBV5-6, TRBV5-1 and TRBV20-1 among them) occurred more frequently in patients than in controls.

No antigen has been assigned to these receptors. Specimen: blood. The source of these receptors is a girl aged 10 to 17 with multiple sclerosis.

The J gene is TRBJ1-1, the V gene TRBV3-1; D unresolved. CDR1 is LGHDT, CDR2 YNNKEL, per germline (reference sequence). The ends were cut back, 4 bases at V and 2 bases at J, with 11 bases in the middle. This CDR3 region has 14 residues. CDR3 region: CASSRRGPNTEAFF. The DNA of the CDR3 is TGTGCCAGCAGCCGCCGAGGACCTAACACTGAAGCTTTCTTT.

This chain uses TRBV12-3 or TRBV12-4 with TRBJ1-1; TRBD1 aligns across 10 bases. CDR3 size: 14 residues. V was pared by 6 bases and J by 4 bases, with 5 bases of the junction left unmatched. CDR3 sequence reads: CASSPGTGVTEAFF. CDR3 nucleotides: TGTGCCAGCAGCCCAGGGACAGGGGTCACTGAAGCTTTCTTT.

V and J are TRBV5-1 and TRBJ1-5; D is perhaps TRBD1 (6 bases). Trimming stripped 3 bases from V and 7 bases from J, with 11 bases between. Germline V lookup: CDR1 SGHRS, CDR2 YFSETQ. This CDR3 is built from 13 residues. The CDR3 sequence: CASSSLQGQPQHF. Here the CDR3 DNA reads TGCGCCAGCAGCTCGCTACAGGGACAGCCCCAGCATTTT.

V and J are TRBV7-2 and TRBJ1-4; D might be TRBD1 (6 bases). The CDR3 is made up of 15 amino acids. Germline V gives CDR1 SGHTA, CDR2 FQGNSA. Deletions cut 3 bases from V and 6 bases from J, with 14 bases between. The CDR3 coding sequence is TGTGCCAGCAGCTTCCAAGGGGGAGGATATGAAAAACTGTTTTTT. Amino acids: CASSFQGGGYEKLFF.

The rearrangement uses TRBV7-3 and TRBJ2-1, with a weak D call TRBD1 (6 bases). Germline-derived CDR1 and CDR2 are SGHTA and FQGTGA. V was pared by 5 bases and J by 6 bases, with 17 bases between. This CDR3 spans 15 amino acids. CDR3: CASSQGPTRGNEQFF. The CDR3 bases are TGTGCCAGCAGCCAGGGGCCAACTAGGGGCAATGAGCAGTTCTTC.

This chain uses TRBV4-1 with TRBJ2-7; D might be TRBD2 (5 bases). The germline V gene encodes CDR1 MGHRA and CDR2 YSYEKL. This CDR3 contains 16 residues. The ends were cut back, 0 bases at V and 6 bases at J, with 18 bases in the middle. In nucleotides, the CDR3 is TGCGCCAGCAGCCAAGATACCGGCGCGGAAGGAGGCGAGCAGTACTTC. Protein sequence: CASSQDTGAEGGEQYF.

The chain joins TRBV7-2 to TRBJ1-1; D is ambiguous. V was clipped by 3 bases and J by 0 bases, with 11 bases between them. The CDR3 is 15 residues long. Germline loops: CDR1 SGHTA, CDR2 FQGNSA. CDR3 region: CASSFSGGMNTEAFF. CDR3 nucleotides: TGTGCCAGCAGCTTTTCCGGAGGCATGAACACTGAAGCTTTCTTT.

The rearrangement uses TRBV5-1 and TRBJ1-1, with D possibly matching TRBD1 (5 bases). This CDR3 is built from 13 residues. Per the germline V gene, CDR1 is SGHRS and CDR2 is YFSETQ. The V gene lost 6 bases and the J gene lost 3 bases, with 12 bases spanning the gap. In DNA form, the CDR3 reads TGCGCCAGCAAGAGGACAAGGGACACTGAAGCTTTCTTT. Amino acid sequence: CASKRTRDTEAFF. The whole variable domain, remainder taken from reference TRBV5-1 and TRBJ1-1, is KAGVTQTPRYLIKTRGQQVTLSCSPISGHRSVSWYQQTPGQGLQFLFEYFSETQRNKGNFPGRFSGRQFSNSRSEMNVSTLELGDSALYLCASKRTRDTEAFFGQGTRLTVV.

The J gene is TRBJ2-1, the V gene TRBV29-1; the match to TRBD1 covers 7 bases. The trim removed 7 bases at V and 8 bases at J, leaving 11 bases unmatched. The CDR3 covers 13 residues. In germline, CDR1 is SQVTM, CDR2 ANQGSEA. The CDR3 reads CSALTGVEYEQFF. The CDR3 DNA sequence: TGCAGCGCCTTAACAGGGGTGGAGTATGAGCAGTTCTTC.

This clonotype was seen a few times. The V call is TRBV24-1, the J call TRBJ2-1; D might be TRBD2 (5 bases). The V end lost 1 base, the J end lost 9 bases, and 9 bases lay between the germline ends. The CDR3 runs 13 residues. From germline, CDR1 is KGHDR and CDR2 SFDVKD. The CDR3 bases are TGTGCCACCAGTGATTTCGAGGGCACTGAGCAGTTCTTC. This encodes CATSDFEGTEQFF.

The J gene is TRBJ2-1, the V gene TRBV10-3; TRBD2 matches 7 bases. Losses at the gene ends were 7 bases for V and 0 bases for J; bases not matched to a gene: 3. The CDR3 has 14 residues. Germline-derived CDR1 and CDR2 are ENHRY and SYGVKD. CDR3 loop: CAIKRGSSYNEQFF. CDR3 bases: TGTGCCATCAAACGCGGGAGCTCCTACAATGAGCAGTTCTTC.

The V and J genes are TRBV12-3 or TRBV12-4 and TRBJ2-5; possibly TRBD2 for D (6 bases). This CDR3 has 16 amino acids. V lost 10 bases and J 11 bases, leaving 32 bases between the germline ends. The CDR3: CATELIRGGTQGEQYF. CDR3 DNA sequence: TGTGCCACCGAGCTGATCCGGGGCGGGACCCAAGGGGAGCAGTACTTC.

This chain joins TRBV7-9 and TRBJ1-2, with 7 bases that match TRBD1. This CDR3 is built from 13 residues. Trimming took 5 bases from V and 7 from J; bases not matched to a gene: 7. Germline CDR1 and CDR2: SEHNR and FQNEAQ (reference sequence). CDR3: CASSRDREGGYTF. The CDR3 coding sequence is TGTGCCAGCAGCCGCGACAGGGAGGGTGGCTACACCTTC.